The 23 T cell receptor beta chains reported below all come from one sample, sequenced in a study of OX40 agonist ivuxolimab in advanced cancers. Only in-frame clones appear in the TCRdb table, and some are missing; sequencing was by immunoSEQ multiplex PCR. Among some 30,000 clones, roughly 91% were seen once, and the ten largest hold about 9.4%. The sequenced sample was CD4+ or CD8+ T cells sorted from blood, obtained in a trial of the OX40 agonist ivuxolimab. Source of these receptors: an adult with an advanced solid tumor such as melanoma, head and neck, liver or kidney cancer.

This clone was seen more than once but under ten times. V is TRBV27 and J is TRBJ1-1; 10 bases match TRBD1. V trimming: 5 bases; J trimming: 4 bases; junction bases outside the gene matches: 10. In germline, CDR1 is MNHEY, CDR2 SMNVEV (reference sequence). This CDR3 is 16 amino acids long. CDR3 nucleotides: TGTGCCAGCAGTCCTATACCGGGACAGGGGAGCACTGAAGCTTTCTTT. Translating gives CASSPIPGQGSTEAFF.

J is TRBJ2-5 and V is TRBV11-1; tentative D call: TRBD2 (6 bases). V shed 4 bases and J shed 1 base, with 10 bases lying between them. The CDR3 covers 14 residues. The germline V gene has CDR1 SGHAT and CDR2 FQDESV (reference sequence). The CDR3 sequence: CASSWDWGQETQYF. CDR3 coding DNA: TGTGCCAGCAGCTGGGACTGGGGCCAAGAGACCCAGTACTTC.

The gene calls are TRBV27 and TRBJ2-7; 7 bases align to TRBD1. The CDR3 spans 14 residues. The germline CDR1 and CDR2 sequences are MNHEY and SMNVEV (reference sequence). J gave up 5 bases and V 6 bases, and 10 bases lay outside the gene matches. This CDR3 is CASSLHRDRDEQYF. The CDR3 coding sequence is TGTGCCAGCAGCCTACACCGCGACAGGGACGAGCAGTACTTC.

In DNA, the CDR3 is TGTGCCAGCAGTGACCAAATCCCAGAAGCTTTCTTT. Translation gives CASSDQIPEAFF. V usage is TRBV6-1 and J usage is TRBJ1-1, with no clear D. CDR3 length: 12 residues. CDR1 is MNHNS, CDR2 SASEGT, per germline. V lost 3 bases and J lost 8, with 10 bases in between.

For the CDR3, the DNA is TGTGCCAGCAGCTTAGCAGGCTCCTACGAGCAGTACTTC. Amino acid sequence: CASSLAGSYEQYF. The chain is built from TRBV13 and TRBJ2-7; no clear D gene. The V end lost 1 base, the J end lost 0 bases, and 4 bases lay between the germline ends. Germline lookup yields CDR1 PRHDT and CDR2 FYEKMQ (reference sequence). The CDR3 extends over 13 amino acids.

This clone was counted a single time. The rearrangement links TRBV5-4 to TRBJ1-1; the D gene is possibly TRBD1 (5 bases). V lost 0 bases, J lost 0 bases, and 6 bases lay in between. Germline V gene lookup returns CDR1 SGHNT and CDR2 YYREEE (reference sequence). This CDR3 has 14 amino acids. CDR3 sequence reads: CASSLGGLNTEAFF. The DNA for the CDR3 is TGTGCCAGCAGCTTGGGGGGACTGAACACTGAAGCTTTCTTT.

The J gene is TRBJ1-5, the V gene TRBV6-6, with D possibly being TRBD1 (6 bases). The V gene lost 2 bases and the J gene lost 5 bases, with 13 bases spanning the gap. The CDR3 covers 15 residues. The V gene's germline CDR1 is MNHNY and CDR2 SVGAGI (reference sequence). CDR3 region: CASSYLQGADQPQHF. Written as DNA, the CDR3 is TGTGCCAGCAGTTACCTACAGGGCGCGGATCAGCCCCAGCATTTT.

The chain links TRBV5-6 to TRBJ2-1; D tentatively fits TRBD1 or TRBD2 (5 bases each). Germline V lookup: CDR1 SGHDT, CDR2 YYEEEE. The CDR3 has 15 amino acids. Trimming stripped 3 bases from V and 9 bases from J, with 19 bases between. In nucleotides, the CDR3 is TGTGCCAGCAGCTCCGACCCGGGAAGACAGAGTGAGCAGTTCTTC. Translating it yields CASSSDPGRQSEQFF.

This sequence joins TRBV27 and TRBJ2-3; a weak D match, TRBD2 (6 bases). The CDR3 runs 16 residues. V lost 7 bases to trimming and J lost 1 base, with 18 bases between them. Germline V gives CDR1 MNHEY, CDR2 SMNVEV (reference sequence). The CDR3 DNA sequence: TGTGCCAGCACGGAGTTCGGGAGAGGGGGCACAGATACGCAGTATTTT. Amino acids: CASTEFGRGGTDTQYF.

V gene TRBV29-1 combines with J gene TRBJ2-1; D possibly corresponds to TRBD2 (6 bases). The length of the CDR3 is 15 residues. The germline V gene encodes CDR1 SQVTM and CDR2 ANQGSEA. Trimming removed 3 bases at V and 4 bases at J, with 16 bases between. The CDR3 bases are TGCAGCGTTGATACGATAGGGGACTCGTACAATGAGCAGTTCTTC. Translation gives CSVDTIGDSYNEQFF.

The chain employs TRBV12-5 and TRBJ2-1, with 10 bases identical to TRBD2. The CDR3 length is 15 residues. Germline V gene sequence: CDR1 LGHNT, CDR2 FRNRAP. V was clipped by 5 bases and J by 3 bases; unmatched bases: 4. The CDR3 DNA sequence: TGTGCTAGTGGTATTAGCGGGAGGTACTACAATGAGCAGTTCTTC. Residues: CASGISGRYYNEQFF.

The rearrangement uses TRBV5-1 and TRBJ2-7; 12 positions agree with TRBD2. In germline, CDR1 is SGHRS, CDR2 YFSETQ. The CDR3 runs 15 residues. The J segment lost 5 bases and the V segment lost 0 bases, leaving 3 bases of the junction unmatched. CDR3 sequence: CASSLGRLAGDEQYF. The CDR3 DNA is TGCGCCAGCAGCTTGGGTAGACTAGCGGGAGACGAGCAGTACTTC. The whole variable domain, remainder taken from reference TRBV5-1 and TRBJ2-7, is KAGVTQTPRYLIKTRGQQVTLSCSPISGHRSVSWYQQTPGQGLQFLFEYFSETQRNKGNFPGRFSGRQFSNSRSEMNVSTLELGDSALYLCASSLGRLAGDEQYFGPGTRLTVT.

The chain is built from TRBV7-6 and TRBJ2-5; D is possibly TRBD2 (6 bases). V shed 5 bases and J shed 2 bases, with 12 bases lying between them. Germline CDR1 reads SGHVS; CDR2 reads FNYEAQ. This CDR3 is built from 14 residues. The CDR3 DNA reads as TGTGCCAGCAGCCCTTGGGACTTTCAAGAGACCCAGTACTTC. Protein: CASSPWDFQETQYF.

J is TRBJ2-1 and V is TRBV5-4; D remains unclear. There are 16 residues in the CDR3. Germline CDR1 and CDR2: SGHNT and YYREEE (reference sequence). The V end was cut by 0 bases, the J end by 8 bases, with 18 bases between. DNA of the CDR3: TGTGCCAGCAGCTTGGGCCCAGGCTCGGACGTCGATGAGCAGTTCTTC. It translates to CASSLGPGSDVDEQFF.

The chain couples TRBV6-5 to TRBJ1-1, with TRBD1 as a possible D gene (6 bases). Germline values: CDR1 MNHEY, CDR2 SVGAGI. V was pared by 0 bases and J by 4 bases, with 12 bases between. The CDR3 runs to 15 residues. As DNA, the CDR3 is TGTGCCAGCAGTTACTCCAAGGGGGGCGGCACTGAAGCTTTCTTT. Its protein is CASSYSKGGGTEAFF.

This clone was detected once. The chain combines TRBV11-2 with TRBJ2-1; the D is unclear. The CDR3 runs 13 residues. CDR1 is SGHAT and CDR2 is FQNNGV in the germline V gene. With 1 base removed from V and 9 bases from J, the gap between germline ends came to 10 bases. CDR3 residues: CASSLVLASEQFF. Written as DNA, the CDR3 is TGTGCCAGCAGCTTAGTTTTAGCCAGTGAGCAGTTCTTC.

The chain joins TRBV27 to TRBJ1-1; D gene ambiguous. Germline V gene data show CDR1 as MNHEY and CDR2 as SMNVEV (reference sequence). The CDR3 covers 16 residues. V gave up 0 bases and J gave up 3 bases, with 14 bases separating them. CDR3 nucleotide sequence: TGTGCCAGCAGTTTATCGAAAAAGGGTGTTCACACTGAAGCTTTCTTT. This codes for CASSLSKKGVHTEAFF.

V gene TRBV7-2 combines with J gene TRBJ1-2; TRBD1 agrees at 9 bases. The CDR3 runs 16 residues. Trimming at V came to 1 base and at J to 4 bases, leaving 7 bases not matched to a gene. The germline CDR1 and CDR2 sequences are SGHTA and FQGNSA. This CDR3 is CASSLDLTGGIYGYTF. The CDR3 DNA sequence: TGTGCCAGCAGCTTAGATTTGACAGGGGGTATCTATGGCTACACCTTC.

The V and J genes are TRBV5-1 and TRBJ2-3, with TRBD2 matching 7 bases. The J segment lost 0 bases and the V segment lost 2 bases, leaving 3 bases of the junction unmatched. This CDR3 is built from 15 residues. Germline V gives CDR1 SGHRS, CDR2 YFSETQ. The CDR3 DNA is TGCGCCAGCAGCTTTGAGCGGGGCAGCACAGATACGCAGTATTTT. It translates to CASSFERGSTDTQYF.

The genes are TRBV5-6 and TRBJ2-7; D unclear. CDR1 and CDR2 (germline): SGHDT, YYEEEE. The CDR3 runs 14 residues. V shed 2 bases and J shed 2 bases, with 11 bases lying between them. CDR3 region: CASSFTAEPYEQYF. CDR3 sequence (DNA): TGTGCCAGCAGCTTTACGGCAGAGCCCTACGAGCAGTACTTC. Using reference TRBV5-6 and TRBJ2-7 for the parts outside the CDR3, the full variable domain is DAGVTQSPTHLIKTRGQQVTLRCSPKSGHDTVSWYQQALGQGPQFIFQYYEEEERQRGNFPDRFSGHQFPNYSSELNVNALLLGDSALYLCASSFTAEPYEQYFGPGTRLTVT.

The V and J genes are TRBV6-6 and TRBJ1-1; 7 bases line up with TRBD1. Trimming took 7 bases from V and 0 from J; bases not matched to a gene: 11. CDR1 and CDR2 from the germline V gene are MNHNY and SVGAGI (reference sequence). The CDR3 runs to 16 residues. The CDR3 here is CASTTGDAPMNTEAFF. The CDR3 coding sequence is TGTGCCAGCACAACAGGGGATGCTCCCATGAACACTGAAGCTTTCTTT.

This chain joins TRBV19 and TRBJ1-1; TRBD1 might be the D (6 bases). This CDR3 contains 14 residues. V was trimmed by 6 bases and J by 1 base, leaving 12 bases between them. Germline CDR1 is LNHDA and CDR2 is SQIVND (reference sequence). The CDR3 is CASSHAGANTEAFF. As DNA, the CDR3 is TGTGCCAGTAGCCATGCGGGGGCGAACACTGAAGCTTTCTTT.

The chain combines TRBV6-6 with TRBJ2-3; TRBD2 matches at 7 bases. This CDR3 has 15 residues. Germline V gene lookup returns CDR1 MNHNY and CDR2 SVGAGI (reference sequence). V gave up 2 bases and J gave up 2 bases; unmatched junction bases: 4. The CDR3 region has the DNA TGTGCCAGCAGTTACGGGGGGGACTACACAGATACGCAGTATTTT. Amino acids: CASSYGGDYTDTQYF.